One sample yielded the 25 T cell receptor beta chains listed below, sequenced in a study of cytomegalovirus exposure and HLA in healthy donors. Data came from immunoSEQ multiplex PCR; TCRdb stores just in-frame clones and leaves some out. The sample yields about 130,000 clones, 85% to 90% seen once. Sequences were obtained from PBMCs. The source of these receptors is a woman in her twenties or thirties in good health and CMV-seropositive.

There are a few counts of this clone. Within the sample, other DNA sequences also encode this same CDR3. The rearrangement uses TRBV5-1 and TRBJ1-1; the D is unclear. Germline V gene data show CDR1 as SGHRS and CDR2 as YFSETQ. There are 13 residues in the CDR3. The germline V and J ends were trimmed by 2 bases and 3 bases, with 8 bases remaining between them. In DNA form, the CDR3 reads TGCGCCAGCAGCTTCAACGGGGACACTGAAGCTTTCTTT. The encoded protein is CASSFNGDTEAFF.

Notes on this clone: At one of its ends the junction is not consistent with the germline gene, which may arise from a read error. The chain has TRBV6-1 and TRBJ1-6, with D hard to call. The CDR3 sequence is 13 residues long. From germline, CDR1 is MNHNS and CDR2 SASEGT. The CDR3 nucleotides read TGTGCCAGCCTCTTAGTTAATAATTCGCCCCTCCACTTT. Protein: CASLLVNNSPLHF.

This clone was picked up one time. This sequence joins TRBV27 and TRBJ1-2, with D tentatively TRBD1 (6 bases). The germline V gene encodes CDR1 MNHEY and CDR2 SMNVEV (reference sequence). V was pared by 7 bases and J by 2 bases, with 17 bases between. The CDR3 is 15 residues long. The CDR3 region is CASTLTGQSNYGYTF. The CDR3 nucleotides read TGTGCCAGCACCCTTACCGGACAGTCCAACTATGGCTACACCTTC.

V is TRBV5-1 and J is TRBJ2-2; D is perhaps TRBD1 (6 bases). Per germline, CDR1 SGHRS and CDR2 YFSETQ. The CDR3 contains 14 residues. V was clipped by 0 bases and J by 5 bases, with 8 bases between them. CDR3 amino acids: CASSLGTGTGELFF. The CDR3 DNA is TGCGCCAGCAGCTTGGGAACAGGGACCGGGGAGCTGTTTTTT.

The chain has TRBV14 and TRBJ2-1; possibly TRBD2 for D (5 bases). CDR3 length equals 14 residues. V dropped 4 bases and J dropped 4 bases, with 11 bases sitting between them. Looked up from germline, CDR1 is SGHDN and CDR2 is FVKESK. In DNA, the CDR3 is TGTGCCAGCAGCCGGCGGGCGGCGTACAATGAGCAGTTCTTC. It codes for CASSRRAAYNEQFF.

CDR3 nucleotides: TGTGCCAGCAGTGGTAGCCTACTTAACTATGGCTACACCTTC. Translating gives CASSGSLLNYGYTF. The rearrangement joins TRBV6-1 to TRBJ1-2; D uncertain. Germline-derived CDR1 and CDR2 are MNHNS and SASEGT. The length of the CDR3 is 14 residues. Trimming shortened V by 4 bases and J by 1 base, and 10 bases separated the two germline ends.

The chain has TRBV7-2 and TRBJ1-6; TRBD1 might be the D (5 bases). The CDR3 has 16 amino acids. V dropped 5 bases and J dropped 9 bases, with 20 bases sitting between them. Germline loops: CDR1 SGHTA, CDR2 FQGNSA. CDR3 in DNA: TGTGCCAGCAGCGCGGTACCGACGGGCCAGGGTTCACCCCTCCACTTT. This sequence encodes CASSAVPTGQGSPLHF.

This sequence joins TRBV25-1 and TRBJ1-6, with a weak D call TRBD1 (5 bases). This CDR3 comprises 15 residues. Germline V gene sequence: CDR1 MGHDK, CDR2 SYGVNS. V was trimmed by 4 bases and J by 3 bases, leaving 10 bases between them. The CDR3 DNA reads TGTGCCAGCAGTGTAGGGGCCCACTATAATTCACCCCTCCACTTT. Encoded protein: CASSVGAHYNSPLHF.

V and J are TRBV18 and TRBJ2-7, with D possibly TRBD1 on 6 matching bases. The germline V and J ends were trimmed by 6 bases and 2 bases, with 17 bases remaining between them. This CDR3 contains 15 residues. Looked up from germline, CDR1 is KGHSH and CDR2 is LQKENI. CDR3 region: CASSQGSPGTYEQYF. In DNA, the CDR3 is TGTGCCAGCTCCCAGGGGAGTCCGGGGACCTACGAGCAGTACTTC.

This clone was found once. This sequence joins TRBV14 and TRBJ2-7, with 8 bases fitting TRBD2. CDR3 length equals 14 residues. J lost 4 bases, V lost 8 bases, and 10 bases had no gene match. Germline CDR1 SGHDN, CDR2 FVKESK. The CDR3 DNA reads as TGTGCCAGCCCGCCCGGGACTAGGAGGTACGAGCAGTACTTC. Translating gives CASPPGTRRYEQYF.

V is TRBV6-1 and J is TRBJ1-2; a possible D gene is TRBD1 (5 bases). The CDR3 runs 11 residues. Looked up from germline, CDR1 is MNHNS and CDR2 is SASEGT. Trimming pared 5 bases from V and 13 bases from J, leaving 14 bases between. The CDR3: CASSSDGAPTF. In DNA, the CDR3 is TGTGCCAGCAGTTCTGATGGGGCCCCCACCTTC.

The CDR3 loop is CASSEDPGAKNIQYF. CDR3 coding DNA: TGTGCCAGCAGTGAAGACCCGGGAGCCAAAAACATTCAGTACTTC. The chain carries TRBV2 and TRBJ2-4; no reliable D call. CDR1 is SNHLY, CDR2 FYNNEI, per germline. The CDR3 spans 15 residues. With 1 base removed from V and 0 bases from J, the gap between germline ends came to 7 bases.

This sequence joins TRBV6-5 and TRBJ1-1, with 9 nucleotides matching TRBD1. Germline loops: CDR1 MNHEY, CDR2 SVGAGI. The CDR3 covers 14 residues. The trim removed 5 bases at V and 3 bases at J, leaving 4 bases unmatched. In nucleotides, the CDR3 is TGTGCCAGCAGTGGGGACAGGGCCCACACTGAAGCTTTCTTT. Residues: CASSGDRAHTEAFF.

The rearrangement links TRBV5-8 to TRBJ1-5; D gene unclear. CDR3 length: 12 amino acids. Per germline, CDR1 SGHTS and CDR2 YDEGEE. V gave up 4 bases and J gave up 9 bases, with 11 bases separating them. For the CDR3, the DNA is TGTGCCAGCAGCCAGTACCGGGGGCCCCAGCATTTT. Encoded protein: CASSQYRGPQHF. The complete variable domain, with remaining parts taken from reference TRBV5-8 and TRBJ1-5, reads EAGVTQSPTHLIKTRGQQATLRCSPISGHTSVYWYQQALGLGLQFLLWYDEGEERNRGNFPPRFSGRQFPNYSSELNVNALELEDSALYLCASSQYRGPQHFGDGTRLSIL.

V and J are TRBV19 and TRBJ1-1; D is ambiguous. Germline V gives CDR1 LNHDA, CDR2 SQIVND (reference sequence). V was cut by 4 bases and J by 5 bases, with 14 bases left in between. CDR3 length: 14 amino acids. CDR3 amino acids: CASSTVGVRTEAFF. DNA of the CDR3: TGTGCCAGTAGTACCGTCGGGGTGAGAACTGAAGCTTTCTTT.

The rearrangement joins TRBV2 to TRBJ1-2; 7 bases match TRBD1. V shed 7 bases and J 5 bases; nucleotides not matched to a gene: 13. The germline CDR1 and CDR2 sequences are SNHLY and FYNNEI. The CDR3 runs 15 residues. The CDR3 region has the DNA TGTGCCAGCAATTTACAGGGGCCCGGGATATATGGCTACACCTTC. Translated, it gives CASNLQGPGIYGYTF.

This clone was found a few times. This chain uses TRBV6-1 with TRBJ1-2; maybe TRBD1 (5 bases). The V gene lost 1 base and the J gene lost 4 bases, with 10 bases spanning the gap. Germline V gene lookup returns CDR1 MNHNS and CDR2 SASEGT. The length of the CDR3 is 14 residues. The CDR3 loop is CASSEGREFYGYTF. CDR3 coding DNA: TGTGCCAGCAGTGAAGGCAGGGAATTCTATGGCTACACCTTC.

The chain combines TRBV5-6 with TRBJ1-3; D call uncertain. The germline V and J ends were trimmed by 4 bases and 0 bases, with 11 bases remaining between them. CDR1 SGHDT and CDR2 YYEEEE come from the germline V gene. This CDR3 spans 15 amino acids. The CDR3 DNA sequence: TGTGCCAGCAGCATTATACTGAGCTCTGGAAACACCATATATTTT. Protein product: CASSIILSSGNTIYF.

The V and J genes are TRBV5-6 and TRBJ2-1; D not resolved. Germline V gives CDR1 SGHDT, CDR2 YYEEEE. The CDR3 spans 15 residues. Trimming shortened V by 6 bases and J by 1 base, and 14 bases separated the two germline ends. The CDR3 is CASTYVGPSYNEQFF. In nucleotides, the CDR3 is TGTGCCAGCACCTACGTTGGGCCTTCCTACAATGAGCAGTTCTTC. Supplemented by reference TRBV5-6 and TRBJ2-1, the full variable domain reads DAGVTQSPTHLIKTRGQQVTLRCSPKSGHDTVSWYQQALGQGPQFIFQYYEEEERQRGNFPDRFSGHQFPNYSSELNVNALLLGDSALYLCASTYVGPSYNEQFFGPGTRLTVL.

CDR3 in amino acids: CSVTGSSYNEQFF. The CDR3 region has the DNA TGCAGCGTAACAGGGAGCTCCTACAATGAGCAGTTCTTC. The chain employs TRBV29-1 and TRBJ2-1; possible D gene TRBD1, 6 bases. The germline V gene has CDR1 SQVTM and CDR2 ANQGSEA. V was cut by 6 bases and J by 0 bases, with 9 bases left in between. This CDR3 region has 13 residues.

The chain combines TRBV9 with TRBJ2-2; tentative D call: TRBD2 (6 bases). Germline V gene sequence: CDR1 SGDLS, CDR2 YYNGEE. This CDR3 contains 15 residues. V was trimmed by 3 bases and J by 6 bases, leaving 15 bases between them. The CDR3 reads CASSAQEGPAGELFF. The CDR3 nucleotides read TGTGCCAGCAGCGCCCAGGAGGGCCCGGCCGGGGAGCTGTTTTTT. The full variable domain, its missing parts supplied by reference TRBV9 and TRBJ2-2, is DSGVTQTPKHLITATGQRVTLRCSPRSGDLSVYWYQQSLDQGLQFLIQYYNGEERAKGNILERFSAQQFPDLHSELNLSSLELGDSALYFCASSAQEGPAGELFFGEGSRLTVL.

CDR3 coding DNA: TGTGCCAGCAGGATGGGACAGGGGGGGGACACTGAAGCTTTCTTT. Translated: CASRMGQGGDTEAFF. The chain employs TRBV9 and TRBJ1-1; 11 bases fit TRBD1. Trimming took 5 bases from V and 3 from J; bases not matched to a gene: 6. This CDR3 spans 15 amino acids. Germline V gene lookup returns CDR1 SGDLS and CDR2 YYNGEE.

The CDR3 spells CASSPGTGDRSPLHF. The CDR3 nucleotides read TGTGCCAGCTCACCCGGGACAGGGGATCGGTCACCCCTCCACTTT. This chain joins TRBV18 and TRBJ1-6, with 10 positions matching TRBD1. The CDR3 is 15 residues long. CDR1 KGHSH and CDR2 LQKENI come from the germline V gene. V shed 3 bases and J 10 bases; nucleotides not matched to a gene: 6.

This clone was seen once. The chain carries TRBV11-2 and TRBJ2-7, with TRBD2 matching 8 bases. This CDR3 has 15 residues. J lost 5 bases, V lost 4 bases, and 10 bases had no gene match. Germline assignment: CDR1 SGHAT and CDR2 FQNNGV. CDR3: CASSSIAGSIDEQYF. The CDR3 nucleotides are TGTGCCAGCAGCTCGATAGCGGGATCGATCGACGAGCAGTACTTC. The whole variable domain, filled in from reference TRBV11-2 and TRBJ2-7, reads EAGVAQSPRYKIIEKRQSVAFWCNPISGHATLYWYQQILGQGPKLLIQFQNNGVVDDSQLPKDRFSAERLKGVDSTLKIQPAKLEDSAVYLCASSSIAGSIDEQYFGPGTRLTVT.

The chain uses TRBV6-1 and TRBJ1-6; the D gene is possibly TRBD1 (6 bases). The V gene lost 3 bases and the J gene lost 4 bases, with 13 bases spanning the gap. Germline assignment: CDR1 MNHNS and CDR2 SASEGT. The CDR3 has 16 residues. This CDR3 reads CASSDVRGWYNSPLHF. For the CDR3, the DNA is TGTGCCAGCAGTGATGTCAGGGGATGGTATAATTCACCCCTCCACTTT.